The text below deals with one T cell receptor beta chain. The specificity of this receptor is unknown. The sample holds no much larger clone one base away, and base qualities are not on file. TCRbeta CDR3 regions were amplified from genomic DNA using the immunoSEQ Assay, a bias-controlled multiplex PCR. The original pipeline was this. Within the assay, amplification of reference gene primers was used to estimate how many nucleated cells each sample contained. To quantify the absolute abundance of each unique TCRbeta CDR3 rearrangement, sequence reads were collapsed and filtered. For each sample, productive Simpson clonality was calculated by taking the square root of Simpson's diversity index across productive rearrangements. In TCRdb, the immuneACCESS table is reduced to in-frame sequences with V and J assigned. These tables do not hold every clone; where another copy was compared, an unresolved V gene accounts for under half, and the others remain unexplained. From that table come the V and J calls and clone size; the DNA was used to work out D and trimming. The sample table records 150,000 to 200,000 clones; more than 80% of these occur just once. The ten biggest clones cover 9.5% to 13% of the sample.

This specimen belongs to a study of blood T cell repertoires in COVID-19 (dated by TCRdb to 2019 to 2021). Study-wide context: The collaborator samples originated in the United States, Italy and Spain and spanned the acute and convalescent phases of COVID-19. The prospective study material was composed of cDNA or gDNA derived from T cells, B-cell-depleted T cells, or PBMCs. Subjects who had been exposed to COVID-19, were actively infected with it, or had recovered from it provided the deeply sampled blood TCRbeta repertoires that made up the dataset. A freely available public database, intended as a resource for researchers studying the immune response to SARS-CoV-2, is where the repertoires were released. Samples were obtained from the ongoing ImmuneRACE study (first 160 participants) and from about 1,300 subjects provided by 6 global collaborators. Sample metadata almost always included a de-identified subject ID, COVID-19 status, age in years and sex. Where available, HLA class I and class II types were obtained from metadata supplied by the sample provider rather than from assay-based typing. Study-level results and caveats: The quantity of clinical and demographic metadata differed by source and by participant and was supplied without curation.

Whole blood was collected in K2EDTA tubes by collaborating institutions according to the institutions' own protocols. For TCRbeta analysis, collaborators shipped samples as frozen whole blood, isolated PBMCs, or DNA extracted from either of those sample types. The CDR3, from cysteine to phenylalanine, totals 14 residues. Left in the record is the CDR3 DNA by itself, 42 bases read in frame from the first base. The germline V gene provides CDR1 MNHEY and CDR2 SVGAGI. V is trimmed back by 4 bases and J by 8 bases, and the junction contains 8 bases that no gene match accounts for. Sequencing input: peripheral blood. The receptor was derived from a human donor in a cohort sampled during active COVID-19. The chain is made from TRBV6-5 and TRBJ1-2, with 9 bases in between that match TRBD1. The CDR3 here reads CASSFSGTGLGYTF. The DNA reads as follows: TGTGCCAGCAGTTTCTCCGGGACAGGGTTGGGCTACACCTTC.